The 21 T cell receptor beta chains given below trace back to one sample, sequenced in a study of blood T cells in healthy people across ages. Combining a sample-barcoded 5' primer with a J-beta primer mix, a second PCR ran for about 6 to 11 cycles. TCRdb ran MiXCR on the 5' RACE reads and lists one entry per CDR3 protein. The repertoire includes over 700,000 distinct CDR3 sequences, about 55% of them detected once, and around 40% sits in the top ten. The sequenced sample was blood. The source is an elderly man in good health.

The chain combines TRBV12-3 or TRBV12-4 with TRBJ1-1; no clear D gene. Trimming removed 5 bases from V and 3 bases from J, with 7 bases in between. There are 12 residues in the CDR3. The CDR3 region has the DNA TGTGCCAGCAGTCGGAGTTACACTGAAGCTTTCTTT. Its translation: CASSRSYTEAFF.

The chain recombines TRBV16 with TRBJ1-5, with 9 bases fitting TRBD1. Germline assignment: CDR1 KGHSY and CDR2 FQNENV. J gave up 4 bases and V 0 bases, and 4 bases lay outside the gene matches. The CDR3 has 16 amino acids. This CDR3 is CASSQSPDRGNQPQHF. CDR3 coding DNA: TGTGCCAGCAGCCAATCTCCGGACAGGGGTAATCAGCCCCAGCATTTT.

This clonotype was found many times. The chain is built from TRBV5-1 and TRBJ2-7, with D hard to call. Germline loops: CDR1 SGHRS, CDR2 YFSETQ. This CDR3 is built from 11 residues. V lost 5 bases and J 4 bases, leaving 7 bases between the germline ends. The CDR3 DNA follows: TGCGCCAGCAGACTTGGGTACGAGCAGTACTTC. Protein product: CASRLGYEQYF.

V is TRBV7-2 and J is TRBJ1-2; D might be TRBD1 (5 bases). Germline CDR1 SGHTA, CDR2 FQGNSA. V was clipped by 1 base and J by 7 bases, with 16 bases between them. CDR3 length: 15 residues. The CDR3 loop is CASSLVALGQPGYTF. DNA for the CDR3: TGTGCCAGCAGCTTAGTCGCCCTAGGACAACCTGGCTACACCTTC.

The chain combines TRBV24-1 with TRBJ1-2; D gene unclear. CDR3 length: 11 residues. The V end was cut by 4 bases, the J end by 3 bases, with 2 bases between. Germline V gene sequence: CDR1 KGHDR, CDR2 SFDVKD. The CDR3 reads CATSEDYGYTF. Here the CDR3 DNA reads TGTGCCACCAGTGAAGACTATGGCTACACCTTC.

Details on this clonotype: The junction departs from germline at one end; a sequencing error may be responsible. V gene TRBV5-5 combines with J gene TRBJ2-3, with D perhaps matching TRBD1 (6 bases). In germline, CDR1 is SGHKS, CDR2 YYEKEE (reference sequence). This CDR3 spans 14 amino acids. As DNA, the CDR3 is TGTGCCAGCAGCAGAGGGGGAAGCACAGCTACGCAGTATTTT. It specifies CASSRGGSTATQYF.

The chain joins TRBV4-2 to TRBJ2-7, with D uncertain. The CDR3 has 15 residues. Germline CDR1 and CDR2: LGHNA and YNFKEQ. Between the trimmed V and J ends, which lost 1 base and 3 bases, there was a span of 13 bases. CDR3 protein: CASSQAASSRYEQYF. In DNA form, the CDR3 reads TGTGCCAGCAGCCAAGCGGCTAGTTCCCGCTACGAGCAGTACTTC.

The chain couples TRBV9 to TRBJ2-3, with TRBD2 as a possible D gene (5 bases). The germline V gene has CDR1 SGDLS and CDR2 YYNGEE. This CDR3 contains 15 residues. V dropped 3 bases and J dropped 2 bases, with 13 bases sitting between them. The CDR3 region has the DNA TGTGCCAGCAGCGCCCCAGGAGCGGTCACAGATACGCAGTATTTT. This codes for CASSAPGAVTDTQYF. Together with reference TRBV9 and TRBJ2-3, the CDR3 gives the full variable domain: DSGVTQTPKHLITATGQRVTLRCSPRSGDLSVYWYQQSLDQGLQFLIQYYNGEERAKGNILERFSAQQFPDLHSELNLSSLELGDSALYFCASSAPGAVTDTQYFGPGTRLTVL.

This clonotype was seen a few times. The gene calls are TRBV5-5 and TRBJ2-3, with D perhaps TRBD1 or TRBD2 (5 bases each). From germline, CDR1 is SGHKS and CDR2 YYEKEE (reference sequence). The V and J ends lost 4 bases and 0 bases respectively, with 12 bases between them. The CDR3 has 15 amino acids. CDR3 bases: TGTGCCAGCAGCGCTATGGGGGAGAGCACAGATACGCAGTATTTT. This gives the protein CASSAMGESTDTQYF.

This chain connects TRBV20-1 to TRBJ2-3; 11 positions match TRBD2. The CDR3 contains 15 residues. Germline CDR1 and CDR2: DFQATT and SNEGSKA (reference sequence). Losses at the gene ends were 0 bases for V and 6 bases for J; bases not matched to a gene: 5. DNA of the CDR3: TGCAGTGCTAGAGATCAGTCTAGCGGGAGGGATACGCAGTATTTT. This gives the protein CSARDQSSGRDTQYF.

The V call is TRBV10-3, the J call TRBJ2-7, with D tentatively TRBD1 (5 bases). Per germline, CDR1 ENHRY and CDR2 SYGVKD. This CDR3 contains 14 residues. The V gene lost 6 bases and the J gene lost 1 base, with 13 bases spanning the gap. The CDR3 spells CAISPGWLSYEQYF. CDR3 DNA: TGTGCCATCAGCCCAGGGTGGCTTTCCTACGAGCAGTACTTC.

This clonotype was found a few times. The V call is TRBV29-1, the J call TRBJ2-3; 9 bases match TRBD2. The CDR3 is made up of 15 amino acids. V shed 3 bases, J shed 5 bases, and the junction held 9 bases outside the gene matches. Germline V lookup: CDR1 SQVTM, CDR2 ANQGSEA. Here the CDR3 reads CSVEGVAGDVDTQYF. The CDR3 nucleotides are TGCAGCGTTGAGGGTGTAGCGGGAGATGTAGATACGCAGTATTTT.

The rearrangement joins TRBV20-1 to TRBJ2-1; perhaps TRBD1 as D (5 bases). The end of the DNA aligns better with TRBJ2-7, so the J call may be wrong. CDR3 size: 15 residues. Germline values: CDR1 DFQATT, CDR2 SNEGSKA (reference sequence). CDR3 in amino acids: CSARDAAGSYNEQYF. Here the CDR3 DNA reads TGCAGTGCTAGAGACGCGGCAGGGTCCTACAATGAGCAGTACTTC.

V gene TRBV12-3 or TRBV12-4 combines with J gene TRBJ2-7; no definite D call. There are 14 residues in the CDR3. Trimming pared 0 bases from V and 3 bases from J, leaving 9 bases between. DNA of the CDR3: TGTGCCAGCAGTTTAGCAGGGTTGATCTACGAGCAGTACTTC. Amino acids: CASSLAGLIYEQYF.

V is TRBV20-1 and J is TRBJ1-5, with a tentative D call TRBD1 (6 bases). Trimming took off 6 bases at V and 3 bases at J, with 21 bases between the two ends. This CDR3 is 16 amino acids long. Germline assignment: CDR1 DFQATT and CDR2 SNEGSKA (reference sequence). The CDR3 nucleotides are TGCAGTGCCATATATCCCGGACAGTTTTTCAATCAGCCCCAGCATTTT. This sequence encodes CSAIYPGQFFNQPQHF.

The chain links TRBV7-2 to TRBJ2-1, with 9 positions matching TRBD2. Germline lookup yields CDR1 SGHTA and CDR2 FQGNSA. Trimming removed 5 bases from V and 2 bases from J; junction bases left unmatched: 19. This CDR3 has 20 residues. Here the CDR3 reads CASSPGGGQLSGSPYNEQFF. Written as DNA, the CDR3 is TGTGCCAGCAGCCCGGGAGGGGGACAGCTTAGCGGGAGCCCCTACAATGAGCAGTTCTTC.

This sequence joins TRBV7-9 and TRBJ2-3; D may be TRBD1 (6 bases). The CDR3 consists of 14 residues. V shed 3 bases and J shed 14 bases, with 21 bases lying between them. Germline CDR1 and CDR2: SEHNR and FQNEAQ (reference sequence). The CDR3 DNA sequence: TGTGCCAGCAGCTTGCAGGGGACGGGTGGATACGCGTATTTT. It encodes CASSLQGTGGYAYF.

The rearrangement joins TRBV2 to TRBJ2-5; D is undetermined. Matching the DNA end better, TRBJ2-7 makes the J call doubtful. Per germline, CDR1 SNHLY and CDR2 FYNNEI. This CDR3 has 12 residues. CDR3: CASSGWTGEQYF. Written as DNA, the CDR3 is TGTGCCAGCAGTGGGTGGACCGGCGAGCAGTACTTC.

This clonotype was counted between two and nine times. This sequence joins TRBV20-1 and TRBJ1-1; 7 bases line up with TRBD1. The CDR3 is 14 amino acids. The germline gives CDR1 DFQATT, CDR2 SNEGSKA (reference sequence). V gave up 3 bases and J gave up 1 base; unmatched junction bases: 5. The CDR3 loop reads CSARYRGSNTEAFF. CDR3 coding DNA: TGCAGTGCTAGGTACAGGGGATCGAACACTGAAGCTTTCTTT.

The rearrangement uses TRBV7-2 and TRBJ2-1, with 7 bases matching TRBD2. The germline gives CDR1 SGHTA, CDR2 FQGNSA. After removal of 5 bases from V and 3 bases from J, the junction contained 4 bases not matched to a gene. The length of the CDR3 is 14 residues. CDR3 in DNA: TGTGCCAGCAGCAAAACTAGCGACTACAATGAGCAGTTCTTC. It yields the protein CASSKTSDYNEQFF.

The chain links TRBV7-2 to TRBJ2-1, with D possibly being TRBD2 (5 bases). Germline V gene lookup returns CDR1 SGHTA and CDR2 FQGNSA. This CDR3 comprises 16 residues. V gave up 5 bases and J gave up 4 bases, with 18 bases separating them. CDR3 DNA sequence: TGTGCCAGCAGCCCCTCCCGCCTAGCAACTTACAATGAGCAGTTCTTC. This encodes CASSPSRLATYNEQFF.